This T cell receptor (beta chain) was sequenced for a study of blood T cell repertoires in COVID-19. Study at large: Italy, Spain and the United States were the sources of the convalescent and acute COVID-19 samples.

This clone was observed a handful of times. The CDR3 has 16 amino acids. Germline CDR1 SGHVS, CDR2 FQNEAQ. The V and J ends lost 1 base and 7 bases, in that order; junction bases with no gene match: 5. Clones were sequenced by immunoSEQ multiplex PCR, and TCRdb holds only the in-frame ones, with some missing. The sample has 100,000 or so clones; roughly 92% are singletons. This rearrangement joins TRBV7-8 to TRBJ2-2, with 11 bases matching TRBD2. Sequenced sample: peripheral blood. The clonotype comes from a man aged 45-65 years with active COVID-19. The CDR3 DNA follows: TGTGCCAGCAGCTTAGTACTAGCGGGAGCGAGCGGGGAGCTGTTTTTT. This gives the protein CASSLVLAGASGELFF.